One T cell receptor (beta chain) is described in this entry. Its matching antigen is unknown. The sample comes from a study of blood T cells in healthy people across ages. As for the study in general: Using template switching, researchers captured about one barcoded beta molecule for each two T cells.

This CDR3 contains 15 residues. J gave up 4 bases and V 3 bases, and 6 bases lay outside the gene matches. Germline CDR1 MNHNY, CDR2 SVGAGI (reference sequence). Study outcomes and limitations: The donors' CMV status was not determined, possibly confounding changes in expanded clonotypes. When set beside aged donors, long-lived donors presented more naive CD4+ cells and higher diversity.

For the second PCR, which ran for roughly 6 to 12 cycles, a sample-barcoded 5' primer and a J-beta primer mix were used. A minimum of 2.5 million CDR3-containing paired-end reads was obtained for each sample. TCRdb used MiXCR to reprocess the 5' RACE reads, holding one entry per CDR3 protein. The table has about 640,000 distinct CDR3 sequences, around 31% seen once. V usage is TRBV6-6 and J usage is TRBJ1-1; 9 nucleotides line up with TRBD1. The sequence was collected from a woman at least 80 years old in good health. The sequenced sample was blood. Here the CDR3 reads CASSYSLQGATEAFF. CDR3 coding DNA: TGTGCCAGCAGTTATTCGTTACAGGGGGCCACTGAAGCTTTCTTT.